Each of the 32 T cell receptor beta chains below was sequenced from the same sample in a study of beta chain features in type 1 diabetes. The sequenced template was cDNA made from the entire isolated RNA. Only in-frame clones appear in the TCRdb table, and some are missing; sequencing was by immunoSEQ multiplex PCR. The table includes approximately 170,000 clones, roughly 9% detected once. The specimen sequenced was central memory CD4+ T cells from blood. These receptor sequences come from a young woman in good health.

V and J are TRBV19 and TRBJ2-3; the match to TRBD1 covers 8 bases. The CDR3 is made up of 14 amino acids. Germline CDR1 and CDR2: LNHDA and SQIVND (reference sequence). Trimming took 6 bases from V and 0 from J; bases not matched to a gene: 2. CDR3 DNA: TGTGCCAGTAGGGGACAGGAAAGCACAGATACGCAGTATTTT. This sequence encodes CASRGQESTDTQYF. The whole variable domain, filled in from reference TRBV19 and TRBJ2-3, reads DGGITQSPKYLFRKEGQNVTLSCEQNLNHDAMYWYRQDPGQGLRLIYYSQIVNDFQKGDIAEGYSVSREKKESFPLTVTSAQKNPTAFYLCASRGQESTDTQYFGPGTRLTVL.

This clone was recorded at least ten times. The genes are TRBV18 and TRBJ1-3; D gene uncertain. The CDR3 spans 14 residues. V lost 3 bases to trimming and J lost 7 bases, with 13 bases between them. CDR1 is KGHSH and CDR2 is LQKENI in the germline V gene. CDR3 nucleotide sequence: TGTGCCAGCTCACCCGGGTTGTCAGAGAACACCATATATTTT. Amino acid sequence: CASSPGLSENTIYF. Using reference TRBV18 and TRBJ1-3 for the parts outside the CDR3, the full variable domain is NAGVMQNPRHLVRRRGQEARLRCSPMKGHSHVYWYRQLPEEGLKFMVYLQKENIIDESGMPKERFSAEFPKEGPSILRIQQVVRGDSAAYFCASSPGLSENTIYFGEGSWLTVV.

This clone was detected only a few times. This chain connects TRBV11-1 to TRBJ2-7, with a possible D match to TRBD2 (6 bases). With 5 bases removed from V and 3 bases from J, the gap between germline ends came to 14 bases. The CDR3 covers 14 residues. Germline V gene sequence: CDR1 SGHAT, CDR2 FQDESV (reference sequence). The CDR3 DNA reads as TGTGCCAGCAGCCGGACAAGGGGACTCTACGAGCAGTACTTC. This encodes CASSRTRGLYEQYF.

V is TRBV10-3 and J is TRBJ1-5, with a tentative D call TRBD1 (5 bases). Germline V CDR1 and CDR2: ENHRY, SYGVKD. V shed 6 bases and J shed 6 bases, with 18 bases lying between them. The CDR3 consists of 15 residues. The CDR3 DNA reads TGTGCCATCAGCAACGACGTCAGGGTGAGTCAGCCCCAGCATTTT. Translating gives CAISNDVRVSQPQHF.

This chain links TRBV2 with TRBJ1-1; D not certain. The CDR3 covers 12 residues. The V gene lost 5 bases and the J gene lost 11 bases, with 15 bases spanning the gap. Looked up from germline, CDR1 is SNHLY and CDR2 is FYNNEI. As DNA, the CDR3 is TGTGCCAGCAGTCAGGACTATTCGGGGGCTTTCTTT. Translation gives CASSQDYSGAFF.

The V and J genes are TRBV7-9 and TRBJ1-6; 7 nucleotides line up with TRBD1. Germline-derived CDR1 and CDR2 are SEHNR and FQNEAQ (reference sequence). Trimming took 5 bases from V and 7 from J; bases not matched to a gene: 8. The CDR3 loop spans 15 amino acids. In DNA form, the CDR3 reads TGTGCCAGCAGCCCCCGACAGGGCGGGAATTCACCCCTCCACTTT. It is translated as CASSPRQGGNSPLHF.

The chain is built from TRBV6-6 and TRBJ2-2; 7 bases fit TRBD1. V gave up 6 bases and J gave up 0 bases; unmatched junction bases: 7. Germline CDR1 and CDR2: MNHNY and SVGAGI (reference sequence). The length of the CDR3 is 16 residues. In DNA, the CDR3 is TGTGCCAGCAGCCGTGAGGGGGCAGCGAACACCGGGGAGCTGTTTTTT. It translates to CASSREGAANTGELFF.

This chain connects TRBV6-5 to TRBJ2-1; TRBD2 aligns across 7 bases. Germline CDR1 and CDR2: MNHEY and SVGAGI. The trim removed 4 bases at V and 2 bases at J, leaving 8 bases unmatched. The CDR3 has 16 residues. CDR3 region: CASSSPGTIAYNEQFF. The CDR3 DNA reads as TGTGCCAGCAGTTCCCCCGGGACTATAGCCTACAATGAGCAGTTCTTC.

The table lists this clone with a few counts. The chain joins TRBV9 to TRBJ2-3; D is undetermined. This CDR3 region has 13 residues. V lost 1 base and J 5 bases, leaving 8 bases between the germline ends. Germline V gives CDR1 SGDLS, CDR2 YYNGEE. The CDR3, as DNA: TGTGCCAGCAGCGTACAAAACAGAGATACGCAGTATTTT. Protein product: CASSVQNRDTQYF.

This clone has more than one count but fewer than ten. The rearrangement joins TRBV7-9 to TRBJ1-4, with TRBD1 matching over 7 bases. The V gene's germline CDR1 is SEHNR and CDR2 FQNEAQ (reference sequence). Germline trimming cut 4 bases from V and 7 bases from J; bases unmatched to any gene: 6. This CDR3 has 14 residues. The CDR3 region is CASSSNRGGEKLFF. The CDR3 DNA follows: TGTGCCAGCAGCTCCAACAGGGGCGGTGAAAAACTGTTTTTT.

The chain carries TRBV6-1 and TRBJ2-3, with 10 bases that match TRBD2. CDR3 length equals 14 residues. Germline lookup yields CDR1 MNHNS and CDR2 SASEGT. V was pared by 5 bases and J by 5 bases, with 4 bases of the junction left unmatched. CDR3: CASSTTSGVDTQYF. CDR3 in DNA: TGTGCCAGCAGTACCACTAGCGGGGTAGATACGCAGTATTTT.

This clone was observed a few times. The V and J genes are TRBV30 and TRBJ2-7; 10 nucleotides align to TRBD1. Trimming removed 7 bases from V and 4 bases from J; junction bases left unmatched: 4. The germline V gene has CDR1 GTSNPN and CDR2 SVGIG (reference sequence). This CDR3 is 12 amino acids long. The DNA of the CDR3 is TGTGCCTTTGACAGGGGGCAGTACGAGCAGTACTTC. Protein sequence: CAFDRGQYEQYF. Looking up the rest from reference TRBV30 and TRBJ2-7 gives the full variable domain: SQTIHQWPATLVQPVGSPLSLECTVEGTSNPNLYWYRQAAGRGLQLLFYSVGIGQISSEVPQNLSASRPQDRQFILSSKKLLLSDSGFYLCAFDRGQYEQYFGPGTRLTVT.

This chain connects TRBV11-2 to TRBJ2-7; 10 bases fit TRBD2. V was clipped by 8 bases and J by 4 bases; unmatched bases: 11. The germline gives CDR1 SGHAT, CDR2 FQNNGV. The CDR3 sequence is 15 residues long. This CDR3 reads CASRPGSGGIYEQYF. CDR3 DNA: TGTGCCAGCCGCCCGGGTAGCGGGGGGATTTACGAGCAGTACTTC. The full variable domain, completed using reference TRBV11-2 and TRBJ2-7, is EAGVAQSPRYKIIEKRQSVAFWCNPISGHATLYWYQQILGQGPKLLIQFQNNGVVDDSQLPKDRFSAERLKGVDSTLKIQPAKLEDSAVYLCASRPGSGGIYEQYFGPGTRLTVT.

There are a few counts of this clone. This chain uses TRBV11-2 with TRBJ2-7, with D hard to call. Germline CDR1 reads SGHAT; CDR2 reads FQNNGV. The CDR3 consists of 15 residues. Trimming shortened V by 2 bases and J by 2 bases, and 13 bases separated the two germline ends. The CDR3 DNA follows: TGTGCCAGCAGCTTATCAGCCCAAGAGGCCTACGAGCAGTACTTC. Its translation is CASSLSAQEAYEQYF. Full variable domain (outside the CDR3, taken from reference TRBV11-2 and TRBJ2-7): EAGVAQSPRYKIIEKRQSVAFWCNPISGHATLYWYQQILGQGPKLLIQFQNNGVVDDSQLPKDRFSAERLKGVDSTLKIQPAKLEDSAVYLCASSLSAQEAYEQYFGPGTRLTVT.

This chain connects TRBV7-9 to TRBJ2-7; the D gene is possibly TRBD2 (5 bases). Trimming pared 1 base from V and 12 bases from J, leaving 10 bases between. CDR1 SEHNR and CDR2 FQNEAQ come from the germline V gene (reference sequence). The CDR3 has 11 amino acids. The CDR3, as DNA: TGTGCCAGCAGCTTAGTGGGAGCGGTGTACTTC. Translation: CASSLVGAVYF.

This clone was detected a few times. The CDR3 reads CASSPRSSGGYEQYF. CDR3 DNA: TGTGCCAGCAGCCCACGGTCTAGCGGGGGTTACGAGCAGTACTTC. This chain uses TRBV13 with TRBJ2-7, with 10 bases matching TRBD2. CDR3 length equals 15 residues. The germline CDR1 and CDR2 sequences are PRHDT and FYEKMQ (reference sequence). V shed 5 bases and J 4 bases; nucleotides not matched to a gene: 8.

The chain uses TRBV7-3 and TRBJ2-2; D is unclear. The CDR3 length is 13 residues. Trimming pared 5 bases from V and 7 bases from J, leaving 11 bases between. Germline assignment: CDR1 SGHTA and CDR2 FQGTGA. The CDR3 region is CASSPKPGGELFF. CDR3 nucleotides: TGTGCCAGCAGCCCCAAACCCGGCGGGGAGCTGTTTTTT. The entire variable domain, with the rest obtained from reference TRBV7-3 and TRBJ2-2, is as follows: GAGVSQTPSNKVTEKGKYVELRCDPISGHTALYWYRQSLGQGPEFLIYFQGTGAADDSGLPNDRFFAVRPEGSVSTLKIQRTERGDSAVYLCASSPKPGGELFFGEGSRLTVL.

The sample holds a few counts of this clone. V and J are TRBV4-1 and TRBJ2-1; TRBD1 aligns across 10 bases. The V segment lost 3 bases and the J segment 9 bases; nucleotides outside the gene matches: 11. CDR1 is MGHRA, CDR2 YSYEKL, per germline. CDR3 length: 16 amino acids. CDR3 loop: CASSQTGTGARAEQFF. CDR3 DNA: TGCGCCAGCAGCCAGACCGGGACAGGGGCTAGGGCTGAGCAGTTCTTC.

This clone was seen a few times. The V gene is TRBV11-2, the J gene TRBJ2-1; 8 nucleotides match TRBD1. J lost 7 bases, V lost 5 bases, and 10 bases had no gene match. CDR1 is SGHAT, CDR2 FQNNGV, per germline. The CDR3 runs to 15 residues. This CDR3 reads CASSLNRGEKNEQFF. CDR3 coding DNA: TGTGCCAGCAGCCTGAACAGGGGGGAGAAAAATGAGCAGTTCTTC.

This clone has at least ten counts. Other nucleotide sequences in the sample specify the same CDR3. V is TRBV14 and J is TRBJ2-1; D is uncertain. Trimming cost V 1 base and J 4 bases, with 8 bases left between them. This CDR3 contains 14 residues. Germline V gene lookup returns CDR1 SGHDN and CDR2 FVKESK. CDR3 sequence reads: CASSQGGRYNEQFF. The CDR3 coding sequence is TGTGCCAGCAGCCAAGGAGGCCGTTACAATGAGCAGTTCTTC.

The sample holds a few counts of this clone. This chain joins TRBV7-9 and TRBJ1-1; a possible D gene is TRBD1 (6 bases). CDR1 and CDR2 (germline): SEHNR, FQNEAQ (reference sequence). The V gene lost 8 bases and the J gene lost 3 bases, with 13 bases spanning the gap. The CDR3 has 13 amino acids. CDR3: CASWEGQHTEAFF. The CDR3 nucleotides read TGTGCCAGCTGGGAAGGACAGCACACTGAAGCTTTCTTT.

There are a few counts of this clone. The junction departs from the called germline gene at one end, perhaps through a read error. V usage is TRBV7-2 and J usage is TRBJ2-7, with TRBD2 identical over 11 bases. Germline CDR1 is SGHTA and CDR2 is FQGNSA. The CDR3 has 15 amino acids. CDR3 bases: TGTGCCAGCAGCTTATGGGCTTCTAGCGGGAGGCGTGCTAACTTC. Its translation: CASSLWASSGRRANF.

Here the CDR3 DNA reads TGTGCCAGCAGTGTTGACAGAAATAACTACGAGCAGTACTTC. Its translation is CASSVDRNNYEQYF. The chain employs TRBV6-5 and TRBJ2-7; D may be TRBD1 (5 bases). The CDR3 length is 14 residues. Germline V gene data show CDR1 as MNHEY and CDR2 as SVGAGI. The ends were cut back, 5 bases at V and 3 bases at J, with 14 bases in the middle.

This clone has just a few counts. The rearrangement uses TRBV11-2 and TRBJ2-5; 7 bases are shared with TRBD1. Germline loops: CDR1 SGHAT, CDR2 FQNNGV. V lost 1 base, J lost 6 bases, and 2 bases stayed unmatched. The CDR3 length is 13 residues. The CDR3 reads CASSLADRQTQYF. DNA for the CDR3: TGTGCCAGCAGCTTAGCGGACAGGCAGACCCAGTACTTC.

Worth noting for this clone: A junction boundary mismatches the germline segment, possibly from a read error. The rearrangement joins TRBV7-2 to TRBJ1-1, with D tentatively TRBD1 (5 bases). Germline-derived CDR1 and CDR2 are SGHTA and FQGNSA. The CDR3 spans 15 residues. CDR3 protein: CASSQDSRTNTEAFF. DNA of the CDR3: TGCGCCAGCAGCCAAGATTCCAGGACAAACACTGAAGCTTTCTTT.

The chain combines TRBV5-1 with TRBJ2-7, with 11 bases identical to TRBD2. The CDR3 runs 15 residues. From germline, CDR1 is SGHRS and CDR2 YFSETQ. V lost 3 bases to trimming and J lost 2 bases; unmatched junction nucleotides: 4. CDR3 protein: CASSSLSGRAYEQYF. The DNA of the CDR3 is TGCGCCAGCAGCTCCCTTAGCGGGAGGGCCTACGAGCAGTACTTC.

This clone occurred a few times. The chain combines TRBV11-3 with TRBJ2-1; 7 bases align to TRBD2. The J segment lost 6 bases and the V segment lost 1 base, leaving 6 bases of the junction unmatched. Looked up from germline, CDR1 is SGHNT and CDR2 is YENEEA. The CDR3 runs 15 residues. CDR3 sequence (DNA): TGTGCCAGCAGCTTAGGCGGCGGGAGTTTCAATGAGCAGTTCTTC. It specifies CASSLGGGSFNEQFF.

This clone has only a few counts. CDR3 nucleotide sequence: TGCGCCAGCAGTCAAACACTCGCCGGGGGTCTCAACAATGAGCAGTTCTTC. The encoded protein is CASSQTLAGGLNNEQFF. This sequence joins TRBV23-1 and TRBJ2-1; the D gene is possibly TRBD2 (6 bases). TRBV23-1 is an ORF, and what it does is uncertain. The CDR3 is 17 amino acids. V shed 2 bases and J shed 5 bases, with 19 bases lying between them.

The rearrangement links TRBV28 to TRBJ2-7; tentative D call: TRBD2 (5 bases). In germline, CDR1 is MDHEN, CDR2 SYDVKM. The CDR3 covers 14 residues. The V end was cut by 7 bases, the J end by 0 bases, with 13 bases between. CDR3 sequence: CASMKGGSSYEQYF. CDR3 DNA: TGTGCCAGCATGAAAGGAGGAAGCTCCTACGAGCAGTACTTC.

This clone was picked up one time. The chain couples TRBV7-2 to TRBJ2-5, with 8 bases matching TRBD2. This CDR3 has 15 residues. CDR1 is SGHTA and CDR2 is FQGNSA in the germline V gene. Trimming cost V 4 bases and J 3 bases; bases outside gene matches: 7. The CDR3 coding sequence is TGTGCCAGCAGCTCATCACCGGGACTAGAAGAGACCCAGTACTTC. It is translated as CASSSSPGLEETQYF.

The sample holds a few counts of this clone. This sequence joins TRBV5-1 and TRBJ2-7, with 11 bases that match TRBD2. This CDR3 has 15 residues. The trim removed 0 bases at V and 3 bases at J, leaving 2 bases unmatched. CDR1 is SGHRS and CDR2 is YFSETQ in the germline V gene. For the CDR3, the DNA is TGCGCCAGCAGCTTGGGAGGGACTAGCGGCTACGAGCAGTACTTC. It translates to CASSLGGTSGYEQYF.

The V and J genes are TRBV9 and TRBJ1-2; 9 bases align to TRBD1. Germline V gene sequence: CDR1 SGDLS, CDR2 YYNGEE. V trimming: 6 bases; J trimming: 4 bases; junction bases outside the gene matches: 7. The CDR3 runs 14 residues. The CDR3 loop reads CASKTQGAGYGYTF. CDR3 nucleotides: TGTGCCAGCAAGACACAGGGGGCCGGCTATGGCTACACCTTC. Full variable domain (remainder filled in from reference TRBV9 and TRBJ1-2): DSGVTQTPKHLITATGQRVTLRCSPRSGDLSVYWYQQSLDQGLQFLIQYYNGEERAKGNILERFSAQQFPDLHSELNLSSLELGDSALYFCASKTQGAGYGYTFGSGTRLTVV.